This T cell receptor (beta chain) came from a study of post-analysis software for immune sequencing data. Whole-study findings and limits: Patients had higher frequencies than controls of about 5 TRBV segments, including TRBV5-6, TRBV5-1 and TRBV20-1.

Prepared libraries of TCR beta cDNA carried unique molecular identifiers. TCRdb reprocessed the PCR reads via MiXCR and lists one record per CDR3 protein. This table holds a few hundred thousand distinct CDR3 sequences, 40% to 55% found once. Details on this clonotype: The antigen is unknown.

Trimming took 6 bases from V and 5 from J, leaving 38 bases between them. The CDR3 spans 21 residues. Germline V gene sequence: CDR1 MNHNS, CDR2 SASEGT. This TCR was recovered from a girl aged 10 to 17 with multiple sclerosis. The sample consisted of blood. This chain links TRBV6-1 with TRBJ2-7; tentatively, D is TRBD2 (13 bases). CDR3 in amino acids: CASSAGTGGFRTSGRVHEQYF. The DNA of the CDR3 is TGTGCCAGCAGCGCCGGGACAGGGGGCTTTAGGACTAGCGGGAGAGTCCACGAGCAGTACTTC.